The source of this T cell receptor (beta chain) is a study of cytomegalovirus exposure and HLA in healthy donors. It was with 60 Vbeta and 13 Jbeta primers that the PCR ran. Profiling relied on immunoSEQ multiplex PCR, and the TCRdb table lists in-frame clones only, not all of them. The sample has 95,000 to 100,000 clones, roughly 85% seen once; the top ten hold around 3.9%. CDR1 is SQVTM, CDR2 ANQGSEA, per germline. J was trimmed by 2 bases and V by 6 bases; bases with no gene match: 11. CDR3 length: 15 amino acids. Unrecorded immune exposure was likely among donors, who were nominally healthy when sampled. Findings and caveats of the study: In an earlier analysis, about 90% or about 30%: the productive usage of most TCR beta V segments.

For this clone: Its antigen is unknown.

Sample: PBMCs. J is TRBJ1-2 and V is TRBV29-1, with TRBD1 matching 8 bases. The TCR originated in a man aged 30 to 45 in good health and CMV-seronegative. The CDR3 DNA sequence: TGCAGCGTACCACAGGGGGAGAATTCCAACTATGGCTACACCTTC. This gives the protein CSVPQGENSNYGYTF.